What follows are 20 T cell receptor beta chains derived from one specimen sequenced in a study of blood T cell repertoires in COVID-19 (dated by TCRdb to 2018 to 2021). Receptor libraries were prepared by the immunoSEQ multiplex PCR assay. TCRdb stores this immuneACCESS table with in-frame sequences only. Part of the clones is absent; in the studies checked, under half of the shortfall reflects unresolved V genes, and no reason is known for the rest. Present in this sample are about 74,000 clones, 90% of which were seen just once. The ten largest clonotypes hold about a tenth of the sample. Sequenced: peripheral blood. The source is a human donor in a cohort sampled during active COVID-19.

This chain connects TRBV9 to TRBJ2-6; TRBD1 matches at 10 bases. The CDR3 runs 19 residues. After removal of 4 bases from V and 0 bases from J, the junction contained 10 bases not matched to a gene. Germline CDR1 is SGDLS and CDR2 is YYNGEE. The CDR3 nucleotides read TGTGCCAGCAGCATGAGGGCTGGGACAGGGGTCTCTGGGGCCAACGTCCTGACTTTC. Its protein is CASSMRAGTGVSGANVLTF.

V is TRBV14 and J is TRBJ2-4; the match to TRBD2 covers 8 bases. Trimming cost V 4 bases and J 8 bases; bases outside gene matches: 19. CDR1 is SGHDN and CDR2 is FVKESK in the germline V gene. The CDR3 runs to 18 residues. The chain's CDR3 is CASSPGLVLGAYGDIQYF. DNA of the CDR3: TGTGCCAGCAGCCCGGGACTAGTATTAGGAGCCTATGGGGACATTCAGTACTTC.

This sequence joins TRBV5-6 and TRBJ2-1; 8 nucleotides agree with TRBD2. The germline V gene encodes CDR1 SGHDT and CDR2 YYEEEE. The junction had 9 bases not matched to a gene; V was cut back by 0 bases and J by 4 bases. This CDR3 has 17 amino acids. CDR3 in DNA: TGTGCCAGCAGCTTGGCGGCGGGGGGAGGAGGGTACAATGAGCAGTTCTTC. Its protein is CASSLAAGGGGYNEQFF.

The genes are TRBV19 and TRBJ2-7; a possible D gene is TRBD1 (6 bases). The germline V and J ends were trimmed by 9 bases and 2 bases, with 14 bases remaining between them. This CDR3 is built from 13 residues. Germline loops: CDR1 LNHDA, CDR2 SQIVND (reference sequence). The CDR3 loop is CASRGRETYEQYF. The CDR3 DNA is TGTGCCAGCAGGGGACGCGAAACCTACGAGCAGTACTTC.

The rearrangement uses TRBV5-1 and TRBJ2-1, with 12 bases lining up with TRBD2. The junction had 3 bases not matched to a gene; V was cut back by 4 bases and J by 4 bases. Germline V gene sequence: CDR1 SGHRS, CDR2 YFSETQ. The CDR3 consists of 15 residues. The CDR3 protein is CASSNGTSGYNEQFF. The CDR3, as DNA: TGCGCCAGCAGCAACGGGACTAGCGGGTACAATGAGCAGTTCTTC.

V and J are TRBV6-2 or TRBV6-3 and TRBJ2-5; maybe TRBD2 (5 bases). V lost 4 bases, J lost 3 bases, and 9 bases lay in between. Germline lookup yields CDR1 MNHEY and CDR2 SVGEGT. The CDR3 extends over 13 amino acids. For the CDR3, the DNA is TGTGCCAGCAGTTTGGACTCCGAAGAGACCCAGTACTTC. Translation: CASSLDSEETQYF.

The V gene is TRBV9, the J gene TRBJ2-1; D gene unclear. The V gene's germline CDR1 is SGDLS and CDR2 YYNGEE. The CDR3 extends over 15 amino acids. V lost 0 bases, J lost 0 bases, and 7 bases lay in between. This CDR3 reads CASSVEQSSYNEQFF. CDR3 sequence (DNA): TGTGCCAGCAGCGTAGAACAGAGCTCCTACAATGAGCAGTTCTTC.

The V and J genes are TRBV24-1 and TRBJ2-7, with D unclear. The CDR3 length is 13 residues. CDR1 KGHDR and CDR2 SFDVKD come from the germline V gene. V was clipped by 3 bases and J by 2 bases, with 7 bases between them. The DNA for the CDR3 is TGTGCCACCAGTGATGGGCAGGCCTACGAGCAGTACTTC. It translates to CATSDGQAYEQYF.

The chain's CDR3 is CASSLEGQGARNEQFF. The CDR3 DNA reads TGTGCCAGCAGCTTGGAGGGGCAGGGGGCGCGGAATGAGCAGTTCTTC. The chain combines TRBV5-5 with TRBJ2-1; 8 bases fit TRBD1. The germline gives CDR1 SGHKS, CDR2 YYEKEE (reference sequence). Losses at the gene ends were 0 bases for V and 7 bases for J; bases not matched to a gene: 9. The CDR3 runs to 16 residues. The full variable domain, rest sourced from reference TRBV5-5 and TRBJ2-1, is DAGVTQSPTHLIKTRGQQVTLRCSPISGHKSVSWYQQVLGQGPQFIFQYYEKEERGRGNFPDRFSARQFPNYSSELNVNALLLGDSALYLCASSLEGQGARNEQFFGPGTRLTVL.

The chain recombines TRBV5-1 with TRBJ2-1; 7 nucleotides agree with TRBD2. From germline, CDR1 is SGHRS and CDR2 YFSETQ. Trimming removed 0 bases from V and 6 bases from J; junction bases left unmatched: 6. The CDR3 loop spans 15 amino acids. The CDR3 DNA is TGCGCCAGCAGCTTGGATGGCGGGAGAGGCAATGAGCAGTTCTTC. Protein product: CASSLDGGRGNEQFF.

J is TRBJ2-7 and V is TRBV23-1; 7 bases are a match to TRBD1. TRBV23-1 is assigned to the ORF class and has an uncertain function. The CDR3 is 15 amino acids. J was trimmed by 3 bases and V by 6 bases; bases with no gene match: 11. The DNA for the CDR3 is TGCGCCAGCAGCGCCGGGACAGACCCAAACTACGAGCAGTACTTC. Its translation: CASSAGTDPNYEQYF.

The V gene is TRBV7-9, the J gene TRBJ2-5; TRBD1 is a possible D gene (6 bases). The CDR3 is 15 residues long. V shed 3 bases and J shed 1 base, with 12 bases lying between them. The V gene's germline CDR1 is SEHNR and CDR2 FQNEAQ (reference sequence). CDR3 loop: CASSFSGTSQETQYF. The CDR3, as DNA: TGTGCCAGCAGCTTTTCGGGGACATCCCAAGAGACCCAGTACTTC.

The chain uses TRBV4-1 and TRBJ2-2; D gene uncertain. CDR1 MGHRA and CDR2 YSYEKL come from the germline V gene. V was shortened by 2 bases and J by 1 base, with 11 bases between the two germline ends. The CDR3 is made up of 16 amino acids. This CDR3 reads CASSQFPQRNTGELFF. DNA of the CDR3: TGCGCCAGCAGCCAATTCCCCCAGCGGAACACCGGGGAGCTGTTTTTT.

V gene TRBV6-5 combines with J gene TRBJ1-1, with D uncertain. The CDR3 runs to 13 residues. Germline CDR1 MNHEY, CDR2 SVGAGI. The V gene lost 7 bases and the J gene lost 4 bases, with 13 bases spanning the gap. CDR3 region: CASKSRFATEAFF. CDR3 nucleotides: TGTGCCAGCAAGTCACGGTTCGCCACTGAAGCTTTCTTT.

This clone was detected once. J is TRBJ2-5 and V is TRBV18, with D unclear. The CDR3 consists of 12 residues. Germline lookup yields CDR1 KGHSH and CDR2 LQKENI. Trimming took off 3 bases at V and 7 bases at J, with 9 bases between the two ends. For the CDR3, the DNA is TGTGCCAGCTCACCCGGTTACGGGACCCAGTACTTC. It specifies CASSPGYGTQYF. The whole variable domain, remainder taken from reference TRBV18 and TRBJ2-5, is NAGVMQNPRHLVRRRGQEARLRCSPMKGHSHVYWYRQLPEEGLKFMVYLQKENIIDESGMPKERFSAEFPKEGPSILRIQQVVRGDSAAYFCASSPGYGTQYFGPGTRLLVL.

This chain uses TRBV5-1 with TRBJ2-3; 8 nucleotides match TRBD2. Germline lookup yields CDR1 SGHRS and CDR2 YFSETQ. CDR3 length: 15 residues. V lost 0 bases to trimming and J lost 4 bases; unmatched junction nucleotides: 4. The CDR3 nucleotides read TGCGCCAGCAGCTTGGACGGGAGGGCCCCAGATACGCAGTATTTT. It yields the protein CASSLDGRAPDTQYF.

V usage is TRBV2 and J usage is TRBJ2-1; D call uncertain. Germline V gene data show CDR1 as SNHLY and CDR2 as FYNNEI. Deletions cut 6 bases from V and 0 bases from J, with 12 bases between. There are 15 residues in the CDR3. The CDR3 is CASSNPLGSYNEQFF. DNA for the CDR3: TGTGCCAGCAGCAACCCTCTAGGCTCCTACAATGAGCAGTTCTTC.

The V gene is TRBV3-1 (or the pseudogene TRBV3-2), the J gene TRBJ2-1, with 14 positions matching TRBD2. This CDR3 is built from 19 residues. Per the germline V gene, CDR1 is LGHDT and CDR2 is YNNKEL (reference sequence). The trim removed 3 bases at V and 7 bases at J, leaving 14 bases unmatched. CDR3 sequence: CASSHHTGGGTSGSNEQFF. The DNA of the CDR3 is TGTGCCAGCAGCCATCATACCGGGGGGGGGACTAGCGGGAGTAATGAGCAGTTCTTC.

As DNA, the CDR3 is TGTGCCAGCAGTTTTACAGACTCACCCCTCCACTTT. This codes for CASSFTDSPLHF. The chain combines TRBV12-3 or TRBV12-4 with TRBJ1-6; D remains unclear. The V end lost 3 bases, the J end lost 10 bases, and 7 bases lay between the germline ends. This CDR3 spans 12 amino acids.

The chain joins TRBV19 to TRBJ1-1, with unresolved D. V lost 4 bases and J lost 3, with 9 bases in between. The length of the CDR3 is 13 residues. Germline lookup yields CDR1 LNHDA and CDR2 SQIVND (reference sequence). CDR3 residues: CASSRGADTEAFF. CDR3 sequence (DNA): TGTGCCAGTAGTAGGGGAGCCGACACTGAAGCTTTCTTT. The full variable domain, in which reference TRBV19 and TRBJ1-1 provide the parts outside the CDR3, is DGGITQSPKYLFRKEGQNVTLSCEQNLNHDAMYWYRQDPGQGLRLIYYSQIVNDFQKGDIAEGYSVSREKKESFPLTVTSAQKNPTAFYLCASSRGADTEAFFGQGTRLTVV.